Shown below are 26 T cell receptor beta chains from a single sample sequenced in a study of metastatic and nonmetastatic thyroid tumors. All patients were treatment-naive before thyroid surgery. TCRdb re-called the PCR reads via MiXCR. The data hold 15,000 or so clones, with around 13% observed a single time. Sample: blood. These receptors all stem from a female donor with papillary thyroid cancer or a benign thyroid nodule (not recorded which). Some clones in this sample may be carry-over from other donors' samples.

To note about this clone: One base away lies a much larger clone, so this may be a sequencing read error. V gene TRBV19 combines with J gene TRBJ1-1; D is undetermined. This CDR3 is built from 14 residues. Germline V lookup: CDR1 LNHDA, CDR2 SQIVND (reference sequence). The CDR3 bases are TGTGCCAGTAGTATCTGTCAAAGGGCTACTGGAGCTTTCTTT. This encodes CASSICQRATGAFF.

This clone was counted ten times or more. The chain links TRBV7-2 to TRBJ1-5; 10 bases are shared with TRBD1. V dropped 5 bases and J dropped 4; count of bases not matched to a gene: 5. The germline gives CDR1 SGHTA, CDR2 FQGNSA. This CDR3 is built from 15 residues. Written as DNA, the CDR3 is TGTGCCAGCAGCCCCGGGACAGGGGCTAATCAGCCCCAGCATTTT. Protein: CASSPGTGANQPQHF.

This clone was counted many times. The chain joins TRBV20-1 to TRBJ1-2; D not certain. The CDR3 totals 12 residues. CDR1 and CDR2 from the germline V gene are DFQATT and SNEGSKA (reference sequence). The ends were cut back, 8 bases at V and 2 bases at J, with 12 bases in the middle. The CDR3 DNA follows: TGCAGTACCAGCCCCCCCAACTATGGCTACACCTTC. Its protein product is CSTSPPNYGYTF.

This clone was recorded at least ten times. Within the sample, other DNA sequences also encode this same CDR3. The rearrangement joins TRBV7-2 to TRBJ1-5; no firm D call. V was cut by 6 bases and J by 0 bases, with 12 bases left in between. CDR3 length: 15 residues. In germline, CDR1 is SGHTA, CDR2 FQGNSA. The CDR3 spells CASSRDLFSNQPQHF. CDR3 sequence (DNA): TGTGCCAGCAGTCGTGACTTGTTTAGCAATCAGCCCCAGCATTTT.

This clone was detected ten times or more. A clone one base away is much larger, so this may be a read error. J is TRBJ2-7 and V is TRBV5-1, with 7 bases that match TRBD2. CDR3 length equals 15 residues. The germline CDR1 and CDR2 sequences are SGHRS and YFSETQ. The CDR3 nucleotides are TGCGCCAGCAGCTTGGTTGGCGGGAGCGCTTACGGGCAGTACTTC. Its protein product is CASSLVGGSAYGQYF.

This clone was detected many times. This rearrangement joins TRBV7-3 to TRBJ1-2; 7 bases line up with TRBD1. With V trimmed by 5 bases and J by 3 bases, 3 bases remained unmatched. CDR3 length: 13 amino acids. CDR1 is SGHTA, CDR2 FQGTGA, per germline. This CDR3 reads CASSPGQDYGYTF. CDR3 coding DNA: TGTGCCAGCAGCCCCGGACAGGACTATGGCTACACCTTC.

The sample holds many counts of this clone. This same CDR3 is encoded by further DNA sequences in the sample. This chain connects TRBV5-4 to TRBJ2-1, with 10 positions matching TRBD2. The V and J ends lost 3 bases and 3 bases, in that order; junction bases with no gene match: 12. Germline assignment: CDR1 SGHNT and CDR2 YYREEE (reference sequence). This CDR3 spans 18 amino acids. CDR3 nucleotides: TGTGCCAGCAGCTCTGGGGGCCCAGCTAGCGGGGGCTACAATGAGCAGTTCTTC. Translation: CASSSGGPASGGYNEQFF. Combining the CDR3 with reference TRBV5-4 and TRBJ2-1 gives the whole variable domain ETGVTQSPTHLIKTRGQQVTLRCSSQSGHNTVSWYQQALGQGPQFIFQYYREEENGRGNFPPRFSGLQFPNYSSELNVNALELDDSALYLCASSSGGPASGGYNEQFFGPGTRLTVL.

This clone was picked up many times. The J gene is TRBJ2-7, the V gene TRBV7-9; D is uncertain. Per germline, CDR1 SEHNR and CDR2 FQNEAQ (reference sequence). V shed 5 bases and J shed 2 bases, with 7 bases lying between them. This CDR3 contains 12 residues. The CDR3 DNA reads TGTGCCAGCAGCCTTATCCCCTACGAGCAGTACTTC. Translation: CASSLIPYEQYF.

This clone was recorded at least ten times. CDR3: CASSLGVNTEAFF. CDR3 DNA sequence: TGCGCCAGCAGCTTGGGGGTGAACACTGAAGCTTTCTTT. The V and J genes are TRBV5-1 and TRBJ1-1; D is undetermined. Germline CDR1 is SGHRS and CDR2 is YFSETQ. The CDR3 is made up of 13 amino acids. V was pared by 0 bases and J by 0 bases, with 3 bases between.

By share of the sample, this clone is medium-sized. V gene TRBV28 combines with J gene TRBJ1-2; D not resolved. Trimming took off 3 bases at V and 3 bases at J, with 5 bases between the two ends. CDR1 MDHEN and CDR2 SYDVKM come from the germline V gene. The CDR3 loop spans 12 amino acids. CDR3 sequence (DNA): TGTGCCAGCAGTTTCCGAGACTATGGCTACACCTTC. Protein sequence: CASSFRDYGYTF.

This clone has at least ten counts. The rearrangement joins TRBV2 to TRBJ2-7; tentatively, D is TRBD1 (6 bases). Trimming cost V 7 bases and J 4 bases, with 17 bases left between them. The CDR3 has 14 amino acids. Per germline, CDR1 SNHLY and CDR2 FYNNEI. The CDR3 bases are TGTGCCAGCATCCAGGGGATTAGCGTTTACGAGCAGTACTTC. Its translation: CASIQGISVYEQYF. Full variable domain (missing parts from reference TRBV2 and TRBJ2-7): EPEVTQTPSHQVTQMGQEVILRCVPISNHLYFYWYRQILGQKVEFLVSFYNNEISEKSEIFDDQFSVERPDGSNFTLKIRSTKLEDSAMYFCASIQGISVYEQYFGPGTRLTVT.

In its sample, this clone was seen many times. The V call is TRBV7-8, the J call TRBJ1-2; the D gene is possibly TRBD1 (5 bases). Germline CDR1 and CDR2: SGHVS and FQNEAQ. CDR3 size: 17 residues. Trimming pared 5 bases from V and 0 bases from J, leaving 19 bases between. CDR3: CASSLSGTGNANYGYTF. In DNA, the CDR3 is TGTGCCAGCAGCCTATCCGGGACGGGAAATGCTAACTATGGCTACACCTTC.

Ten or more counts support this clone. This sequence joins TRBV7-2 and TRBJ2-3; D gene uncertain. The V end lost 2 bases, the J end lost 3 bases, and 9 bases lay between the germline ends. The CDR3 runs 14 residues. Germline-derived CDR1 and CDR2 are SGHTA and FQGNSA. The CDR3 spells CASSLRVGTDTQYF. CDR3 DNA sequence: TGTGCCAGCAGCTTAAGGGTGGGGACAGATACGCAGTATTTT.

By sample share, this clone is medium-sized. CDR3 protein: CASSYSDGAGYYEQYF. CDR3 sequence (DNA): TGTGCCAGCAGTTATTCGGACGGGGCGGGCTACTACGAGCAGTACTTC. The chain is built from TRBV6-6 and TRBJ2-7, with D perhaps given as TRBD1 or TRBD2 (5 bases each). The CDR3 loop spans 16 amino acids. Germline V lookup: CDR1 MNHNY, CDR2 SVGAGI (reference sequence). Trimming shortened V by 3 bases and J by 3 bases, and 18 bases separated the two germline ends.

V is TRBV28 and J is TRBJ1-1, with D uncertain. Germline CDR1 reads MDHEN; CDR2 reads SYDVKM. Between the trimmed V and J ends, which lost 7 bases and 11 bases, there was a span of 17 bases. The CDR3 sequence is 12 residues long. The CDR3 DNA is TGTGCCAGCACCAGGAGCGAAATGGAGGCTTTCTTT. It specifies CASTRSEMEAFF.

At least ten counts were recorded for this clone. The CDR3 DNA reads as TGCGCCAGCAGCTTGTACCCGGGACATCTGAGGGGAAACACCATATATTTT. Translated, it gives CASSLYPGHLRGNTIYF. The chain carries TRBV5-1 and TRBJ1-3, with D possibly being TRBD1 (6 bases). CDR1 SGHRS and CDR2 YFSETQ come from the germline V gene. The CDR3 contains 17 residues. The V end was cut by 1 base, the J end by 4 bases, with 18 bases between.

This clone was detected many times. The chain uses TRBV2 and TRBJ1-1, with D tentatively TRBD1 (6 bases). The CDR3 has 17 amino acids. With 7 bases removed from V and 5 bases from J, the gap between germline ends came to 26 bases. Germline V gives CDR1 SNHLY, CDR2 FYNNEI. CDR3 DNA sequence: TGTGCCAGCACCCTAAGGGGGAACATCCTCACGGGGACTGAAGCTTTCTTT. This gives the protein CASTLRGNILTGTEAFF.

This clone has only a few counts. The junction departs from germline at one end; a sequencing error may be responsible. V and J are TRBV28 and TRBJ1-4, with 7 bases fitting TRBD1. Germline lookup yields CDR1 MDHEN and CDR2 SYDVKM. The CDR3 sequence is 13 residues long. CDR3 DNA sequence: TGTGCCGGGGGAGTGACAGGGCAAGAAAAACTTTTTTTT. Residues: CAGGVTGQEKLFF.

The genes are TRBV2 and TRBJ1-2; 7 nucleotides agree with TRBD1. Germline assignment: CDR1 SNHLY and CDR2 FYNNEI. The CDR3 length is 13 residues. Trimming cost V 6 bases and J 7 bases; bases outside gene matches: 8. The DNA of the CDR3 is TGTGCCAGCAGCGGACAGGTCGGTGGTGGCTACACCTTC. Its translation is CASSGQVGGGYTF.

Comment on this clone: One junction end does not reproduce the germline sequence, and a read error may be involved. The CDR3 reads CASSPHGGDYEHYF. The CDR3 DNA follows: TGTGCCAGCAGCCCCCATGGAGGGGACTACGAGCATTACTTC. The rearrangement uses TRBV7-2 and TRBJ2-7; TRBD2 aligns across 7 bases. CDR3 length: 14 residues. Germline CDR1 reads SGHTA; CDR2 reads FQGNSA.

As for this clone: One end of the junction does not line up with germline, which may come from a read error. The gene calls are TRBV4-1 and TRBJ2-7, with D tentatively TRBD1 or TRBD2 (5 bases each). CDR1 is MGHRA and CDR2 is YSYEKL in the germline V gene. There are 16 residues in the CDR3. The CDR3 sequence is CVSSQGEPSRSHEQYF. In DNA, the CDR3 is TGCGTCAGCAGCCAAGGGGAGCCCTCGAGGAGCCACGAGCAGTACTTC.

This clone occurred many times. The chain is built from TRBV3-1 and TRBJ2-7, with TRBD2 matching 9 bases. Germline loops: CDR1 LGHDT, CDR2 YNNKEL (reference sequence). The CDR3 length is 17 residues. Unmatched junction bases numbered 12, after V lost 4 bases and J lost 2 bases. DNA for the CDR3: TGTGCCAGCAGCCCTGAAGAGCGGGGGGCCATCACCTACGAGCAGTACTTC. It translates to CASSPEERGAITYEQYF.

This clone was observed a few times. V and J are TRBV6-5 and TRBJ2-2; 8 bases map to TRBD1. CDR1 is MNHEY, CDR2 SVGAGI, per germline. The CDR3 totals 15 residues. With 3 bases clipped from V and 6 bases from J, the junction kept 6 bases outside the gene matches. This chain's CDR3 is CASSYRTGYSGELFF. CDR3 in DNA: TGTGCCAGCAGTTATAGGACAGGGTATTCCGGGGAGCTGTTTTTT.

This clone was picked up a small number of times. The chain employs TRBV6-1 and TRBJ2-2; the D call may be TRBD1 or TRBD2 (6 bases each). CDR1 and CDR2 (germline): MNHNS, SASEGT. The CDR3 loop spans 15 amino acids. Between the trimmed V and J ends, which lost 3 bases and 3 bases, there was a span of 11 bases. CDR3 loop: CASSDGGRDTGELFF. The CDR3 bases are TGTGCCAGCAGTGACGGGGGCCGGGACACCGGGGAGCTGTTTTTT.

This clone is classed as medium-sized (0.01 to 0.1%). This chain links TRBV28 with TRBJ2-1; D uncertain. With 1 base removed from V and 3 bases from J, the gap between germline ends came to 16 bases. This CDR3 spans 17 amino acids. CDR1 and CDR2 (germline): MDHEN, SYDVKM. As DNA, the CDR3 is TGTGCCAGCAGTTTATTCCACAGTCGAACAATCTACAATGAGCAGTTCTTC. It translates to CASSLFHSRTIYNEQFF.

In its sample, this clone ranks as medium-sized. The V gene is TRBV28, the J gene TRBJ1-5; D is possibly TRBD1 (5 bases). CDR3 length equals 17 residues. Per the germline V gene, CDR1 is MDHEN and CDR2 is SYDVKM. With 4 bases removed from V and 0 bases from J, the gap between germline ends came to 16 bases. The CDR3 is CASSSTWTLYSNQPQHF. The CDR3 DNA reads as TGTGCCAGCAGTTCAACCTGGACACTGTATAGCAATCAGCCCCAGCATTTT.